The source of this TCR beta chain is a study of T cells in tumors after PD-1 blockade. Study information: During anti-PD-1 treatment, some patients continued daily vismodegib 150 mg.

Genomic DNA template from tumor biopsies or peripheral blood, about 600 ng to 6,500 ng input. In its sample, this clone is medium-sized. Only in-frame clones appear in the TCRdb table, and some are missing; sequencing was by immunoSEQ multiplex PCR. The sample has about 20,000 clones, approximately 78% seen once. The CDR3 covers 18 residues. The sequence was collected from a human donor with basal cell carcinoma. The chain uses TRBV21-1 and TRBJ1-6. TRBV21-1 is given as a pseudogene. Sample: PBMCs, taken before anti-PD-1 treatment. In DNA form, the CDR3 reads TGTGCCAGCAGCACCGACCGTCTTCTGAGCTCCTATAATTCACCCCTCCACTTT. Protein: CASSTDRLLSSYNSPLHF.